The entry below describes one T cell receptor (beta chain). Authors' methods: Cell counts per sample came from amplifying reference gene primers. Method: immunoSEQ multiplex PCR; TCRdb's copy keeps in-frame clones and lacks some. D and trimming were read from the DNA, whereas the V and J calls and clone size are those reported in that table. Altogether 350,000 to 400,000 clones are present, roughly nine tenths being singletons, with the ten largest covering just under 3%. This sample is drawn from a study of blood T cell repertoires in COVID-19. The junction had 7 bases not matched to a gene; V was cut back by 5 bases and J by 4 bases. Germline V lookup: CDR1 LNHDA, CDR2 SQIVND (reference sequence). This CDR3 comprises 15 residues.

Sequencing was carried out using PBMCs or T cells enriched from blood (not recorded which). The chain carries TRBV19 and TRBJ1-1; 10 nucleotides line up with TRBD1. The sequence was obtained from a woman aged 25 to 39 who had recovered from COVID-19. CDR3: CASSRRRTGGTEAFF. The CDR3 DNA reads TGTGCCAGTAGTCGCAGACGGACAGGGGGCACTGAAGCTTTCTTT. Filled out from reference TRBV19 and TRBJ1-1, the complete variable domain reads DGGITQSPKYLFRKEGQNVTLSCEQNLNHDAMYWYRQDPGQGLRLIYYSQIVNDFQKGDIAEGYSVSREKKESFPLTVTSAQKNPTAFYLCASSRRRTGGTEAFFGQGTRLTVV.